The clone carrying this T cell receptor beta chain appeared once. Profiled with immunoSEQ multiplex PCR; TCRdb holds only in-frame clones, not every one. Of 980 or so clones listed, approximately 88% are singletons. The data were taken from a study of tumor T cells in aggressive B-cell lymphoma. Germline CDR1 reads SGHNT; CDR2 reads YENEEA. V lost 6 bases and J lost 1, with 12 bases in between. The CDR3 sequence is 15 residues long. The gene calls are TRBV11-3 and TRBJ2-2; D not certain. The sequence was obtained from an adult with diffuse large B cell lymphoma. Sequencing was performed on tumor tissue. The CDR3 loop is CASSLRTENTGELFF. Written as DNA, the CDR3 is TGTGCCAGCAGTTTACGTACAGAGAACACCGGGGAGCTGTTTTTT.